This T cell receptor (beta chain) originates from a study of cytomegalovirus exposure and HLA in healthy donors. This CDR3 has 14 amino acids. Germline CDR1 is SGHAT and CDR2 is FQNNGV. The V end was cut by 1 base, the J end by 3 bases, with 10 bases between. These donors, healthy bone marrow donors, were studied. Primers included in the PCR were 60 Vbeta and 13 Jbeta primers. Method: immunoSEQ multiplex PCR; TCRdb's copy keeps in-frame clones and lacks some. The table shows about 180,000 clones, with roughly 79% occurring only once. The TCR sequence derives from a woman under 30 in good health and CMV-seropositive. Sequencing was performed on PBMCs. The chain links TRBV11-2 to TRBJ2-7; D may be TRBD1 (6 bases). The CDR3: CASSLVQGDYEQYF. CDR3 nucleotide sequence: TGTGCCAGCAGCTTAGTACAGGGTGACTACGAGCAGTACTTC.